Each of the 15 T cell receptor beta chains below was sequenced from the same sample in a study of T cells after yellow fever vaccination. TCRdb redid the calling of the 5' RACE reads with MiXCR, one entry per CDR3 protein. The profile covers about 240,000 distinct CDR3 sequences, with 6.9% appearing a single time and around 0.9% taken by the ten largest. This specimen consisted of CD4+ T cells sorted from PBMCs, obtained 15 days after the yellow fever booster vaccination. The receptors originated from a man aged 25 to 45 who received the YFV17D yellow fever vaccine.

This clonotype has just a few counts. The CDR3 DNA reads as TGTGCCAGCAGCCTAACAAATCAGCCCCAGCATTTT. It codes for CASSLTNQPQHF. The chain joins TRBV7-2 to TRBJ1-5; D is undetermined. The length of the CDR3 is 12 residues. Trimming pared 5 bases from V and 4 bases from J, leaving 6 bases between. CDR1 and CDR2 (germline): SGHTA, FQGNSA.

V and J are TRBV5-1 and TRBJ2-2, with TRBD2 matching 8 bases. The CDR3 contains 15 residues. Germline lookup yields CDR1 SGHRS and CDR2 YFSETQ. V shed 4 bases, J shed 4 bases, and the junction held 6 bases outside the gene matches. As DNA, the CDR3 is TGCGCCAGCAGCATACTAGCGGAGTCCACCGGGGAGCTGTTTTTT. It codes for CASSILAESTGELFF. Variable domain in full (rest from reference TRBV5-1 and TRBJ2-2): KAGVTQTPRYLIKTRGQQVTLSCSPISGHRSVSWYQQTPGQGLQFLFEYFSETQRNKGNFPGRFSGRQFSNSRSEMNVSTLELGDSALYLCASSILAESTGELFFGEGSRLTVL.

J is TRBJ1-1 and V is TRBV7-6; 8 bases are shared with TRBD1. The CDR3 spans 14 residues. The V segment lost 5 bases and the J segment 5 bases; nucleotides outside the gene matches: 7. Germline lookup yields CDR1 SGHVS and CDR2 FNYEAQ. The CDR3 sequence: CASSPRQGPTEAFF. The DNA for the CDR3 is TGTGCCAGCAGCCCAAGACAGGGGCCGACTGAAGCTTTCTTT. Based on the CDR3 plus reference TRBV7-6 and TRBJ1-1, the full variable domain is GAGVSQSPRYKVTKRGQDVALRCDPISGHVSLYWYRQALGQGPEFLTYFNYEAQQDKSGLPNDRFSAERPEGSISTLTIQRTEQRDSAMYRCASSPRQGPTEAFFGQGTRLTVV.

This clonotype was seen a few times. V is TRBV20-1 and J is TRBJ1-2; weak D call: TRBD1 (5 bases). Germline V gene lookup returns CDR1 DFQATT and CDR2 SNEGSKA (reference sequence). CDR3 length: 11 amino acids. In DNA form, the CDR3 reads TGCAGCGCAGGGAACCTCTATGGCTACACCTTC. It specifies CSAGNLYGYTF.

This clonotype was picked up a small number of times. This rearrangement joins TRBV21-1 to TRBJ1-5. TRBV21-1 represents a pseudogene. The CDR3 has 20 residues. The CDR3 loop reads CASSKRPSDPTGASNQPQHF. CDR3 coding DNA: TGTGCCAGCAGCAAAAGGCCCTCCGACCCCACAGGGGCGAGCAATCAGCCCCAGCATTTT.

The sample holds one count of this clonotype. Just one base apart from a much larger clone, this may be a read error. Because the CDR3 is missing its conserved closing phenylalanine or tryptophan, this is likely a read error. The rearrangement links TRBV7-2 to TRBJ2-3; D might be TRBD2 (7 bases). V gave up 5 bases and J gave up 6 bases, with 18 bases separating them. Germline V gene lookup returns CDR1 SGHTA and CDR2 FQGNSA. The CDR3 totals 15 residues. CDR3: CASSPRGGRGDTQYL. DNA for the CDR3: TGTGCCAGCAGCCCCAGGGGCGGGAGAGGGGATACGCAGTATCTT.

In regard to this clonotype: This clone may be a read error of a much larger clone one base away. The rearrangement joins TRBV20-1 to TRBJ2-1; D may correspond to TRBD1 or TRBD2 (5 bases each). The germline gives CDR1 DFQATT, CDR2 SNEGSKA (reference sequence). V was clipped by 3 bases and J by 0 bases, with 18 bases between them. The CDR3 consists of 17 residues. The CDR3 loop reads CSARALGPAASYNEQFF. In DNA form, the CDR3 reads TGCAGTGCTAGGGCTCTGGGACCAGCGGCCTCCTACAATGAGCAGTTCTTC.

The table lists this clonotype with a few counts. The rearrangement joins TRBV5-4 to TRBJ2-7; the match to TRBD2 covers 10 bases. Looked up from germline, CDR1 is SGHNT and CDR2 is YYREEE (reference sequence). V lost 1 base and J lost 7; bases outside the gene matches: 11. This CDR3 spans 16 amino acids. The CDR3 loop is CASSLSQLAGASEQYF. The DNA of the CDR3 is TGTGCCAGCAGCTTGTCGCAGCTAGCGGGAGCCTCTGAGCAGTACTTC.

In this sample, this clonotype turned up a few times. The chain is built from TRBV7-2 and TRBJ2-5, with D hard to call. Germline CDR1 reads SGHTA; CDR2 reads FQGNSA. V was cut by 2 bases and J by 2 bases, with 9 bases left in between. CDR3 length: 14 amino acids. CDR3 sequence (DNA): TGTGCCAGCAGCTTATGGTCTCAGCAAGAGACCCAGTACTTC. Translation gives CASSLWSQQETQYF.

The table lists this clonotype with many counts. J is TRBJ1-1 and V is TRBV29-1; D may be TRBD1 (5 bases). This CDR3 spans 12 amino acids. V lost 8 bases, J lost 6 bases, and 16 bases lay in between. Germline V CDR1 and CDR2: SQVTM, ANQGSEA. CDR3 amino acids: CSSARGGAEAFF. The CDR3 bases are TGCAGCTCTGCGAGGGGAGGAGCTGAAGCTTTCTTT.

The table lists this clonotype with a few counts. The chain employs TRBV7-8 and TRBJ1-2; D is ambiguous. The CDR3 spans 14 residues. Between the trimmed V and J ends, which lost 1 base and 5 bases, there was a span of 11 bases. CDR1 and CDR2 (germline): SGHVS, FQNEAQ. For the CDR3, the DNA is TGTGCCAGCAGCTTAGAACTCCAAGGGTATGGCTACACCTTC. Its protein is CASSLELQGYGYTF.

This clonotype has just a few counts. The rearrangement links TRBV7-9 to TRBJ2-1, with a tentative D call TRBD2 (6 bases). Trimming shortened V by 4 bases and J by 10 bases, and 17 bases separated the two germline ends. CDR1 is SEHNR and CDR2 is FQNEAQ in the germline V gene (reference sequence). The CDR3 is 14 amino acids. CDR3 region: CASSYGTLIEEQFF. The CDR3 nucleotides read TGTGCCAGCAGCTACGGGACTTTGATCGAAGAGCAGTTCTTC.

This clonotype turned up a few times. The rearrangement links TRBV29-1 to TRBJ2-3; a weak D match, TRBD1 (6 bases). This CDR3 comprises 14 residues. CDR1 and CDR2 (germline): SQVTM, ANQGSEA. Trimming left V 3 bases short and J 1 base short, with 11 bases between. CDR3 sequence (DNA): TGCAGCGTTGAGCACAGGGTTGGCACAGATACGCAGTATTTT. Translation gives CSVEHRVGTDTQYF.

This clonotype was counted a few times. J is TRBJ2-5 and V is TRBV20-1; 11 bases are a match to TRBD1. The length of the CDR3 is 15 residues. Germline V gene sequence: CDR1 DFQATT, CDR2 SNEGSKA (reference sequence). V lost 0 bases to trimming and J lost 4 bases; unmatched junction nucleotides: 4. The chain's CDR3 is CSARDPGTGGETQYF. For the CDR3, the DNA is TGCAGTGCTAGAGATCCCGGGACAGGGGGAGAGACCCAGTACTTC.

A few counts support this clonotype. The V call is TRBV6-4, the J call TRBJ2-7, with D possibly called TRBD1 or TRBD2 (5 bases each). Trimming took off 7 bases at V and 4 bases at J, with 14 bases between the two ends. CDR3 length: 13 residues. Germline CDR1 is MRHNA and CDR2 is SNTAGT. The CDR3 coding sequence is TGTGCCAGCAAATGGAATGGGACGTACGAGCAGTACTTC. This gives the protein CASKWNGTYEQYF.